This is a list of T cell receptor beta chains from one sample in a study of T-cell reconstitution after alpha-beta-depleted transplantation in children. MiXCR was run by TCRdb on the PCR reads, yielding one entry per CDR3 protein. The table records 700,000 to 950,000 distinct CDR3 sequences, roughly 16% of them present only once. Sequencing used PBMCs, mostly from graft donor cells, obtained 360 days after TCRalphabeta/CD19-depleted stem cell transplant. The receptors were sampled from a male patient aged 10 to 17 who had a stem cell transplant for acute lymphoblastic leukemia, so the T cells may come from the graft donor. Each CDR3 is given with its conserved first and last residue. The D gene is left open where the match is weak. The size of a clone is reported for some rows only, either as once, few or many, or as a class for expanded clones.

d_call	j_call	v_call	clone_size	cdr3_nt	cdr3_aa
-	TRBJ2-1	TRBV6-1	few	TGTGCCAGCAGACCTGACCTAGCGCCAGGGAAATACAATGAGCAGTTCTTC	CASRPDLAPGKYNEQFF
-	TRBJ2-7	TRBV5-1	few	TGCGCCAGCAGCTTGGATCTGGGACCCACCTACGAGCAGTACTTC	CASSLDLGPTYEQYF
-	TRBJ2-7	TRBV29-1	-	TGCAGCGTTGTGAACGGGGACTCCTACGAGCAGTACTTC	CSVVNGDSYEQYF
-	TRBJ2-1	TRBV3-1	few	TGTGCCAGCAGCCAAGGCGTGCTGTATTCCTACAATGAGCAGTTCTTC	CASSQGVLYSYNEQFF
-	TRBJ1-1	TRBV7-9	many	TGTGCCAGCAGCCCCCAGGCCGGAGAAGCTTTCTTT	CASSPQAGEAFF
-	TRBJ2-7	TRBV4-2	-	TGTGCCAGCAGCCAGTTGGAGGGGGCTACCTACGAGCAGTACTTC	CASSQLEGATYEQYF
TRBD2	TRBJ2-3	TRBV29-1	-	TGCAGCGCGGCGGGACTAGCGGGCTCCTCGGCAGATACGCAGTATTTT	CSAAGLAGSSADTQYF
-	TRBJ2-5	TRBV2	many	TGTGCCAGCAGTGGCTATCTAGGGGGTCCCCCGGAGGAGACCCAGTACTTC	CASSGYLGGPPEETQYF
TRBD1	TRBJ2-5	TRBV4-1	-	TGCGCCAGCAGCCAAGGATGGACAGGGGGCGTCATAAGGGAGACCCAGTACTTC	CASSQGWTGGVIRETQYF
-	TRBJ2-7	TRBV18	many	TGCGCCAGCAGCCCTCCGGACAGCTACGAGCAGTACTTC	CASSPPDSYEQYF
-	TRBJ1-2	TRBV12-3/TRBV12-4	few	TGTGCCAGCAATCCCGGCTTCCCGGCACAACGTTTGAGCTACACCTTC	CASNPGFPAQRLSYTF
TRBD1	TRBJ2-5	TRBV7-9	many	TGTGCCAGCAGCTTACTCGTGTGGGACAGGATCGAGACCCAGTACTTC	CASSLLVWDRIETQYF
-	TRBJ1-1	TRBV4-1	few	TGCGCCAGCAGCCAAGTAGTCCGGGGCCGAATGAACACTGAAGCTTTCTTT	CASSQVVRGRMNTEAFF
-	TRBJ2-7	TRBV20-1	few	TGCAGTGCTAGGGACCCGACATTGAGCTCCTACGAGCAGTACTTC	CSARDPTLSSYEQYF
-	TRBJ1-6	TRBV14	few	TGTGCCAGCAGCCAAGTCGTAAAGTCCGCCAGGTCACCCCTCCACTTT	CASSQVVKSARSPLHF
TRBD1	TRBJ2-5	TRBV29-1	-	TGCAGCGTTGACCCACAGGGGGTAAAAGAGACCCAGTACTTC	CSVDPQGVKETQYF
TRBD2	TRBJ2-3	TRBV7-3	many	TGTGCCAGCAGCTTTGGGACTACGGCCTCAGATACGCAGTATTTT	CASSFGTTASDTQYF
TRBD1	TRBJ2-6	TRBV7-3	few	TGTGCCAGCAGCCACACAGGGGGCGCGATTACTGGGGCCAACGTCCTGACTTTC	CASSHTGGAITGANVLTF
TRBD2	TRBJ2-1	TRBV12-3/TRBV12-4	-	TGTGCCAGCAGTCCCGAGGGACTAGCGGGAGAGATTGAGCAGTTCTTC	CASSPEGLAGEIEQFF
-	TRBJ1-5	TRBV7-2	many	TGTGCCAGCAGCCAAGGGGGGTATAGCAATCAGCCCCAGCATTTT	CASSQGGYSNQPQHF
-	TRBJ1-1	TRBV11-2	few	TGTGCCAGCAGCCCTGTACCGAGAGGAGACACTGAAGCTTTCTTT	CASSPVPRGDTEAFF
TRBD1	TRBJ1-4	TRBV18	-	TGTGCCAGCTCACCGGACCGGGACAGGATAGAAAAACTGTTTTTT	CASSPDRDRIEKLFF
TRBD2	TRBJ2-1	TRBV27	many	TGTGCCAGCAGTTTCTCGGGAGGAGGTAATGAGCAGTTCTTC	CASSFSGGGNEQFF
-	TRBJ2-1	TRBV19	-	TGTGCCAGTATAGCGACAGCCCCAATTCTGAGCTCCTACAATGAGCAGTTCTTC	CASIATAPILSSYNEQFF
-	TRBJ2-5	TRBV20-1	-	TGCAGTGCTTCTCAAGAGACCCAGTACTTC	CSASQETQYF
-	TRBJ1-2	TRBV2	-	TGTGCCAAACGTGCCAGGGACTACTATGGCTACACCTTC	CAKRARDYYGYTF
-	TRBJ2-7	TRBV4-1	-	TGCGCCAGCCGAGCTCAGGGTTACGAGCAGTACTTC	CASRAQGYEQYF
-	TRBJ2-7	TRBV4-1	-	TGCGCCAGCAGCCACGGCACGGGACTTAGCTCCTACGAGCAGTACTTC	CASSHGTGLSSYEQYF
TRBD1	TRBJ2-5	TRBV7-2	-	TGTGCCAGCAGCTCAAAATACAGGGGTCAAGAGACCCAGTACTTC	CASSSKYRGQETQYF
TRBD2	TRBJ2-3	TRBV12-3/TRBV12-4	few	TGTGCCAGCAGTTTTAGGCGGGAGGGCCGGACAGATACGCAGTATTTT	CASSFRREGRTDTQYF
-	TRBJ2-5	TRBV27	-	TGTGCCAGCAGTTTACTTGGGGTAGCTTGGGGTGAGACCCAGTACTTC	CASSLLGVAWGETQYF
-	TRBJ1-3	TRBV27	few	TGTGCCAGCAAGGGACCAAGAAACACCATATATTTT	CASKGPRNTIYF
TRBD2	TRBJ2-2	TRBV7-9	few	TGTGCCAGCAGCACTAGTCGGGTACGTGCGACTAGCGGGACGAACACCGGGGAGCTGTTTTTT	CASSTSRVRATSGTNTGELFF
TRBD2	TRBJ2-3	TRBV5-1	few	TGCGCCAGCAGCTTAAGGATCCGGACTAGCGGGAGCCGTTACACAGATACGCAGTATTTT	CASSLRIRTSGSRYTDTQYF
-	TRBJ2-2	TRBV24-1	-	TGTGCCACCAGCCGAACCCCAGGGCGCACCGGGGAGCTGTTTTTT	CATSRTPGRTGELFF
TRBD1	TRBJ1-1	TRBV5-1	-	TGCGCCAGCAGCCTACTGGGGACAGCTAGCGGCACTGAAGCTTTCTTT	CASSLLGTASGTEAFF
-	TRBJ2-2	TRBV10-3	-	TGTGCCATCAGTGATATGGGAGTAGAAACCGGGGAGCTGTTTTTT	CAISDMGVETGELFF
-	TRBJ1-2	TRBV4-1	few	TGCGCCAGCAGTCCACTGCAACTCTCGGCTTTTAACTATGGCTACACCTTC	CASSPLQLSAFNYGYTF
-	TRBJ1-1	TRBV3-1	many	TGTGCCAGCAGCAAGACTCCCCCCAGGGCTTTCTTT	CASSKTPPRAFF
-	TRBJ2-1	TRBV12-3/TRBV12-4	-	TGTGCCAGCAGTTTGGGGGCGGGGGACTACAATGAGCAGTTCTTC	CASSLGAGDYNEQFF
-	TRBJ1-5	TRBV2	few	TGTGCCAGCAGTGCGCAGGGAGGCAATCAGCCCCAGCATTTT	CASSAQGGNQPQHF
-	TRBJ2-3	TRBV10-3	many	TGTGCCATCAGTGAACTCCCTCGACTAGTGGGGCAAGATACGCAGTATTTT	CAISELPRLVGQDTQYF
-	TRBJ2-7	TRBV4-1	many	TGCGCCAGCAGCCAAGGACTGGAGAGCTACGAGCAGTACTTC	CASSQGLESYEQYF